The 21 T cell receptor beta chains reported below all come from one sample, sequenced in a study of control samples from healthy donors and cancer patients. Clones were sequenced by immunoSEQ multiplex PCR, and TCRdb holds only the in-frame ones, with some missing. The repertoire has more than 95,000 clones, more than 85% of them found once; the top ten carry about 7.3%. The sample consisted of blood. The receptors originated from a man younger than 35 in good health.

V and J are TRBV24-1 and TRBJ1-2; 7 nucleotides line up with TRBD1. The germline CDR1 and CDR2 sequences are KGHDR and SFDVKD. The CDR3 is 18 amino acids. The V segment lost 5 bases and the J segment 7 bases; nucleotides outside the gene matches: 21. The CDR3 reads CATSGTRRGHGTRGGYTF. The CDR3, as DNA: TGTGCCACCAGTGGTACGCGGAGGGGGCATGGAACTCGGGGTGGCTACACCTTC.

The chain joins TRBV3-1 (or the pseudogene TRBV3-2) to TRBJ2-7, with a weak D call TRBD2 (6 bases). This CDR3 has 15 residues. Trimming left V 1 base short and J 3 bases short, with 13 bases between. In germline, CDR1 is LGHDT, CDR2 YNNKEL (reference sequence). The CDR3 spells CASSQGGTANYEQYF. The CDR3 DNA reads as TGTGCCAGCAGCCAAGGGGGGACTGCTAACTACGAGCAGTACTTC.

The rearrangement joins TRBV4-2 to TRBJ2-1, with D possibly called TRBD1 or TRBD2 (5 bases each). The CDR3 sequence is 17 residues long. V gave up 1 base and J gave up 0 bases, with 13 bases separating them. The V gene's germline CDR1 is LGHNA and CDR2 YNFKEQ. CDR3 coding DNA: TGTGCCAGCAGCCAAGGTCCCGAGGGGAGCTCCTACAATGAGCAGTTCTTC. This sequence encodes CASSQGPEGSSYNEQFF.

CDR3 DNA sequence: TGTGCCAGCAGCCCCTATCGTCAGGAAAAACTGTTTTTT. Residues: CASSPYRQEKLFF. The chain has TRBV14 and TRBJ1-4; D call uncertain. The CDR3 is 13 residues long. Germline CDR1 is SGHDN and CDR2 is FVKESK. Trimming shortened V by 4 bases and J by 8 bases, and 11 bases separated the two germline ends. Full variable domain (missing parts from reference TRBV14 and TRBJ1-4): EAGVTQFPSHSVIEKGQTVTLRCDPISGHDNLYWYRRVMGKEIKFLLHFVKESKQDESGMPNNRFLAERTGGTYSTLKVQPAELEDSGVYFCASSPYRQEKLFFGSGTQLSVL.

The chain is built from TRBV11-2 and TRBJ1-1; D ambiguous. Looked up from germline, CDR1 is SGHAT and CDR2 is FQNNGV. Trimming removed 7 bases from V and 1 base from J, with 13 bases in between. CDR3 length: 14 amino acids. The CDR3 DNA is TGTGCCAGCACTCCGGTCTGGACGAACACTGAAGCTTTCTTT. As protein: CASTPVWTNTEAFF.

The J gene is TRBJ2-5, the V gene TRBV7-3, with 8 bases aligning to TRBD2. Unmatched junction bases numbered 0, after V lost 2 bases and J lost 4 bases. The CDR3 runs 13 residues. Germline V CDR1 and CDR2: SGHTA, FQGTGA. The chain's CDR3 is CASSLLAGETQYF. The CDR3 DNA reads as TGTGCCAGCAGCTTACTAGCGGGAGAGACCCAGTACTTC.

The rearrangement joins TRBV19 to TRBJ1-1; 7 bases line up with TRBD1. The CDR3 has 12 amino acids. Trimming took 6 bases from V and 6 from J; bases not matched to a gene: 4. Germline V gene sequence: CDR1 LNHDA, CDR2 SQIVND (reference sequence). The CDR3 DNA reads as TGTGCCAGTAGCCAGGGGGGTCCTGAAGCTTTCTTT. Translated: CASSQGGPEAFF. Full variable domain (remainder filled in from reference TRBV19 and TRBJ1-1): DGGITQSPKYLFRKEGQNVTLSCEQNLNHDAMYWYRQDPGQGLRLIYYSQIVNDFQKGDIAEGYSVSREKKESFPLTVTSAQKNPTAFYLCASSQGGPEAFFGQGTRLTVV.

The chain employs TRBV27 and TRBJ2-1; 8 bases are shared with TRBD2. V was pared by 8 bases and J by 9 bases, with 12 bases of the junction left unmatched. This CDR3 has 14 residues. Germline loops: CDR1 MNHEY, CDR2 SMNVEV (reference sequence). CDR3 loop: CASLVREAPFEQFF. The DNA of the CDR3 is TGTGCCAGCTTGGTGCGGGAGGCCCCATTTGAGCAGTTCTTC.

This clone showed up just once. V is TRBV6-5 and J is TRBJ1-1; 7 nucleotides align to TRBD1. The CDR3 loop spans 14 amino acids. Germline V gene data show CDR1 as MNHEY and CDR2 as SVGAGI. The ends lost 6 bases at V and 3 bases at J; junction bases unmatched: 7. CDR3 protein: CASRQGSRYTEAFF. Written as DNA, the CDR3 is TGTGCCAGCAGACAGGGGAGCAGGTACACTGAAGCTTTCTTT.

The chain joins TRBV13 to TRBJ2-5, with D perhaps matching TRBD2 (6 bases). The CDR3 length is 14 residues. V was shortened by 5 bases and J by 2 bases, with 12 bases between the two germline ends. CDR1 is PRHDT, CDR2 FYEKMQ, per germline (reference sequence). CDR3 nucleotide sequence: TGTGCCAGCAGCACTGGACTACATCAAGAGACCCAGTACTTC. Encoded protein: CASSTGLHQETQYF.

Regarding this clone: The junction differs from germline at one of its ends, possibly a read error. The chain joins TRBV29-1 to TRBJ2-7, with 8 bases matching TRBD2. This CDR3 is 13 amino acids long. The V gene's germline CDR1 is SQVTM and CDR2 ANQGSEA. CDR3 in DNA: TGCAGCGGTGAACCGACTAGCGCCTACGAGCAGTACTTC. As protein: CSGEPTSAYEQYF.

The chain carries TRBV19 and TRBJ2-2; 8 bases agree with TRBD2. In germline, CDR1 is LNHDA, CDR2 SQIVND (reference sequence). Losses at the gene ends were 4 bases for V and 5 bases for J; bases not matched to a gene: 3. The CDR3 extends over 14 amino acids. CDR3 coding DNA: TGTGCCAGTAGTAGTTCTAGCGGGACCGGGGAGCTGTTTTTT. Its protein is CASSSSSGTGELFF.

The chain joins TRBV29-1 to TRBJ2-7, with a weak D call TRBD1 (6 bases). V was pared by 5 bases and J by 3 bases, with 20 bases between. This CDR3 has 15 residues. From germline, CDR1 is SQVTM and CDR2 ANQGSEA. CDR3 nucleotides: TGCAGCGTTCAAATTCAGGACAGTGGCGGCTACGAGCAGTACTTC. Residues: CSVQIQDSGGYEQYF.

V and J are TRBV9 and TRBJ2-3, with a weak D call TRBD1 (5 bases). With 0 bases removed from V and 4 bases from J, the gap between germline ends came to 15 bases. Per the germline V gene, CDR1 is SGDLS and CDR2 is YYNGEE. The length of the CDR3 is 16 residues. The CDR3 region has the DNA TGTGCCAGCAGCGTAGCGCAGGGTCCGAGCGCAGATACGCAGTATTTT. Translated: CASSVAQGPSADTQYF.

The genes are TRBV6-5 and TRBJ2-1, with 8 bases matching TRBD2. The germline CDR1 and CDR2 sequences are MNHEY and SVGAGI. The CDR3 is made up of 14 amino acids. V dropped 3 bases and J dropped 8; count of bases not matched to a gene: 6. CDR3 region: CASSYRREVDEQFF. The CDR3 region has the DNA TGTGCCAGCAGTTATCGGCGGGAGGTCGATGAGCAGTTCTTC.

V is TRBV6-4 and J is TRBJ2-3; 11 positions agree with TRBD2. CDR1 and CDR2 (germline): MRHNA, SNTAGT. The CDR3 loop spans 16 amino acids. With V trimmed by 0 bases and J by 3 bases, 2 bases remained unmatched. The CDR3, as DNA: TGTGCCAGCAGTGACTCGACTAGCGGGGCGACAGATACGCAGTATTTT. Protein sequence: CASSDSTSGATDTQYF.

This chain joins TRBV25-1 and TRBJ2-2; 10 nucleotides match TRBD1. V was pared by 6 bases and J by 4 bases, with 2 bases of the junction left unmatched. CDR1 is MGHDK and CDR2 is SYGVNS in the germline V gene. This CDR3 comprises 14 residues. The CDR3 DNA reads TGTGCCAGCAGGGGGACAGGGGCCACCGGGGAGCTGTTTTTT. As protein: CASRGTGATGELFF.

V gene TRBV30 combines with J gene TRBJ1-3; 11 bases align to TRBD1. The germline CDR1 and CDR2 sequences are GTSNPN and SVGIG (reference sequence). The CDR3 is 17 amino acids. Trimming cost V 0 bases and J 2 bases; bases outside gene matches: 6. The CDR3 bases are TGTGCCTGGAGTGTAGGGACAGGGGGATTAACTGGAAACACCATATATTTT. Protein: CAWSVGTGGLTGNTIYF.

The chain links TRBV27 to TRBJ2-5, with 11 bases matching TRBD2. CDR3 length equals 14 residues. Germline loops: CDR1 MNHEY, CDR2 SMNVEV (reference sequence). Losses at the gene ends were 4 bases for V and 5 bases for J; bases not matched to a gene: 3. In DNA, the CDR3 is TGTGCCAGCAGTTCCAGGACTAGCGGGGAGACCCAGTACTTC. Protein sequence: CASSSRTSGETQYF.

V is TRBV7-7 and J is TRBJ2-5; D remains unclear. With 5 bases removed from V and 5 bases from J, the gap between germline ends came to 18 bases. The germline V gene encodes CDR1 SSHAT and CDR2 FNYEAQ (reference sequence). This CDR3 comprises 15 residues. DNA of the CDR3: TGTGCCAGCAGCCCAGAGACCGTCCCGCGGGAGACCCAGTACTTC. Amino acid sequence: CASSPETVPRETQYF.

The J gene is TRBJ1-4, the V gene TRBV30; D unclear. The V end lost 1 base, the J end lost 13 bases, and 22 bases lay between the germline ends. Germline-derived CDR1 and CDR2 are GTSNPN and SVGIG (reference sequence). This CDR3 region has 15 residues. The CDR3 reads CAWSAPWGRSDGLFF. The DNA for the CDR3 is TGTGCCTGGAGTGCCCCTTGGGGTCGTTCAGATGGACTGTTTTTT. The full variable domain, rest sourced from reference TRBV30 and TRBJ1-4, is SQTIHQWPATLVQPVGSPLSLECTVEGTSNPNLYWYRQAAGRGLQLLFYSVGIGQISSEVPQNLSASRPQDRQFILSSKKLLLSDSGFYLCAWSAPWGRSDGLFFGSGTQLSVL.